The present T cell receptor beta chain was sequenced within a study of PD-L1 blockade in urothelial cancer. TCRdb keeps only in-frame clones here, not all; method: immunoSEQ multiplex PCR. The data contain approximately 110,000 clones, roughly 84% of them seen just once; the ten biggest clones take up approximately 2.4%. Germline CDR1 reads PRHDT; CDR2 reads FYEKMQ (reference sequence). The CDR3 covers 14 residues. The V end was cut by 4 bases, the J end by 7 bases, with 11 bases between. The chain joins TRBV13 to TRBJ1-6; D remains unclear. Sequences were derived from PBMCs, sampled around atezolizumab (anti-PD-L1) treatment. The clonotype originates from a man between 50 and 59 years old with urothelial cancer. CDR3 in amino acids: CASSSRTGNSPLHF. In nucleotides, the CDR3 is TGTGCCAGCAGCTCGCGGACGGGAAATTCACCCCTCCACTTT.